The 6 T cell receptor beta chains below come from one sample, sequenced in a study of shared clonotypes between healthy human individuals. Selected positively for CCR7 and CD45RO-negative, naive CD8 cells excluded terminally differentiated effector memory CD45RA+ cells. Clones were read by immunoSEQ multiplex PCR, and TCRdb kept only the in-frame ones, dropping some. The sample consists of 2 million to 2.5 million clones, about 95% of them appearing once. The sequencing sample was made of naive CD8+ T cells sorted from blood. These receptors were collected from a man aged 18-30 years in good health.

This clone was detected once. The gene calls are TRBV27 and TRBJ2-7; tentative D call: TRBD1 (5 bases). In germline, CDR1 is MNHEY, CDR2 SMNVEV (reference sequence). V was cut by 1 base and J by 5 bases, with 12 bases left in between. The CDR3 runs 14 residues. DNA for the CDR3: TGTGCCAGCAGTTTATTGCAGGGTACCGACGAGCAGTACTTC. It encodes CASSLLQGTDEQYF.

This rearrangement joins TRBV6-6 to TRBJ2-3; 9 nucleotides line up with TRBD2. The ends lost 8 bases at V and 1 base at J; junction bases unmatched: 4. Germline CDR1 reads MNHNY; CDR2 reads SVGAGI (reference sequence). The CDR3 covers 14 residues. The CDR3 loop reads CASGAGGRTDTQYF. In nucleotides, the CDR3 is TGTGCCAGCGGAGCGGGGGGCCGCACAGATACGCAGTATTTT.

The chain is built from TRBV7-9 and TRBJ1-5, with 7 bases matching TRBD1. With V trimmed by 0 bases and J by 5 bases, 1 base remained unmatched. CDR3 size: 14 residues. Germline-derived CDR1 and CDR2 are SEHNR and FQNEAQ (reference sequence). The CDR3 here is CASSLATGDQPQHF. The CDR3 DNA reads TGTGCCAGCAGCTTAGCAACAGGGGATCAGCCCCAGCATTTT.

The chain recombines TRBV11-2 with TRBJ1-3; tentative D call: TRBD1 (5 bases). The CDR3 covers 14 residues. Germline CDR1 reads SGHAT; CDR2 reads FQNNGV. The V and J ends lost 0 bases and 8 bases respectively, with 11 bases between them. In DNA, the CDR3 is TGTGCCAGCAGCTTAGAAGGGGTCGGAGACACCATATATTTT. Its translation: CASSLEGVGDTIYF.

CDR3 region: CASSSPGTSGMQYF. The CDR3 coding sequence is TGTGCCAGCAGCTCCCCGGGGACTAGCGGGATGCAGTACTTC. V and J are TRBV7-9 and TRBJ2-7; the match to TRBD2 covers 13 bases. CDR3 length: 14 residues. CDR1 SEHNR and CDR2 FQNEAQ come from the germline V gene (reference sequence). V lost 4 bases to trimming and J lost 9 bases; unmatched junction nucleotides: 6.

The chain carries TRBV19 and TRBJ2-7, with 8 bases lining up with TRBD2. J gave up 0 bases and V 0 bases, and 4 bases lay outside the gene matches. Germline V gene sequence: CDR1 LNHDA, CDR2 SQIVND (reference sequence). This CDR3 has 16 residues. The CDR3 DNA reads as TGTGCCAGTAGTATAGATGTAGCGGGAATCTCCTACGAGCAGTACTTC. This encodes CASSIDVAGISYEQYF.